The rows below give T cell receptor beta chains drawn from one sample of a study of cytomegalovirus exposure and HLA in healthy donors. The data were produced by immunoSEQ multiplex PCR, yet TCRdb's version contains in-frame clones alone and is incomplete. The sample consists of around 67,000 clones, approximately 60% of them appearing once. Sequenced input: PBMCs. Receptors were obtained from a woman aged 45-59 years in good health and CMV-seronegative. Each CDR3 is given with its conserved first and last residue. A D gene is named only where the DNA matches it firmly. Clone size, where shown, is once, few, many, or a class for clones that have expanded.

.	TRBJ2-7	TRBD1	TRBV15	CATSAPDRGYEQYF	TGTGCCACCAGCGCCCCCGACAGGGGTTACGAGCAGTACTTC
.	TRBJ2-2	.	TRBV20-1	CSARQIGELFF	TGCAGTGCTAGACAAATCGGGGAGCTGTTTTTT
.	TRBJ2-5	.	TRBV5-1	CASSPSHQETQYF	TGCGCCAGCAGCCCCTCCCACCAAGAGACCCAGTACTTC
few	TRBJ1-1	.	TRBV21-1	CASSKVRAFF	TGTGCCAGCAGCAAAGTTCGAGCTTTCTTT
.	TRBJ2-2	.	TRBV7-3	CASSLGRGTGELFF	TGTGCCAGCAGCTTGGGGCGGGGTACCGGGGAGCTGTTTTTT
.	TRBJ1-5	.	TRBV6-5	CASSSQGQPQHF	TGTGCCAGCAGTTCACAGGGACAGCCCCAGCATTTT
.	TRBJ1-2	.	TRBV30	CAWSASLNNDRSYGYTF	TGTGCCTGGAGCGCTTCATTGAACAATGACAGGTCCTATGGCTACACCTTC
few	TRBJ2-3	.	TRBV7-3	CASSLLLLGSSTDTQYF	TGTGCCAGCAGCCTCCTCCTACTCGGGTCTAGCACAGATACGCAGTATTTT
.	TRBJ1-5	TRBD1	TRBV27	CASSLEARGVQPQHF	TGTGCCAGCAGTTTAGAGGCCAGGGGGGTTCAGCCCCAGCATTTT
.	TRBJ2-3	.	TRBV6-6	CASRRGSRTDTQYF	TGTGCCAGCCGGCGGGGCAGTCGCACAGATACGCAGTATTTT
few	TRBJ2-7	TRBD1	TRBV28	CASITGTGFYEQYF	TGTGCCAGCATTACCGGGACAGGGTTCTACGAGCAGTACTTC
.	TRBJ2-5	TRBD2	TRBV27	CASSLSAGGLRGETQYF	TGTGCCAGCAGTTTATCAGCGGGAGGACTAAGGGGTGAGACCCAGTACTTC
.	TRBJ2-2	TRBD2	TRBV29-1	CSVEGFGSGSRTGELFF	TGCAGCGTTGAGGGTTTTGGGAGCGGGAGTAGGACCGGGGAGCTGTTTTTT
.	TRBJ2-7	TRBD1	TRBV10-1	CASGWGTGGPYEQYF	TGCGCCAGCGGCTGGGGGACAGGGGGTCCCTACGAGCAGTACTTC
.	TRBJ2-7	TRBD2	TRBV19	CASSILAGGPGEQYF	TGTGCCAGTAGTATCTTAGCGGGAGGGCCTGGCGAGCAGTACTTC
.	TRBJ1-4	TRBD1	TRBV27	CASSRAGTEDEKLFF	TGTGCCAGCAGTAGAGCCGGGACAGAGGATGAAAAACTGTTTTTT
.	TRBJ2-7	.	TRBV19	CASSIVGTVYEQYF	TGTGCCAGTAGTATCGTTGGAACAGTCTACGAGCAGTACTTC
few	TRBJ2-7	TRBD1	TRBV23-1	CASSQLTGSYEQYF	TGCGCCAGCAGTCAATTGACAGGGTCCTACGAGCAGTACTTC
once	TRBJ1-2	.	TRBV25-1	CASSDPYRRDLYGYTF	TGTGCCAGCAGTGACCCTTACAGGCGGGACCTCTATGGCTACACCTTC
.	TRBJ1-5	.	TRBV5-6	CASSWGRGNQPQHF	TGTGCCAGCAGCTGGGGCAGGGGAAATCAGCCCCAGCATTTT